The 21 T cell receptor beta chains reported below all come from one sample, sequenced in a study of spatial heterogeneity in lung cancer. TCRdb passed the 5' RACE reads through MiXCR, listing each CDR3 protein once. This table has under 150,000 distinct CDR3 sequences, 10% to 14% appearing once. Regarding time point: blood at routine non-recurrence follow-up after resection. This specimen was PBMCs, taken at follow-up. These TCRs come from a female donor with early-stage non-small cell lung cancer.

This clonotype showed up just a few times. The CDR3 coding sequence is TGCAGTGCTCCTACAGGTACTGAAGCTTTCTTT. This gives the protein CSAPTGTEAFF. The V call is TRBV20-1, the J call TRBJ1-1; a weak D match, TRBD1 (5 bases). Trimming removed 5 bases from V and 5 bases from J, with 9 bases in between. The CDR3 totals 11 residues. Germline lookup yields CDR1 DFQATT and CDR2 SNEGSKA (reference sequence).

The chain employs TRBV3-1 and TRBJ2-1; D is unclear. V was clipped by 0 bases and J by 0 bases, with 12 bases between them. The CDR3 is made up of 17 amino acids. Germline-derived CDR1 and CDR2 are LGHDT and YNNKEL (reference sequence). As DNA, the CDR3 is TGTGCCAGCAGCCAAGATGAATCAGCGAGCTCCTACAATGAGCAGTTCTTC. It translates to CASSQDESASSYNEQFF.

A few counts support this clonotype. The V call is TRBV3-1, the J call TRBJ1-2; the match to TRBD1 covers 7 bases. With V trimmed by 4 bases and J by 3 bases, 14 bases remained unmatched. The CDR3 spans 17 residues. Germline CDR1 is LGHDT and CDR2 is YNNKEL (reference sequence). CDR3 nucleotide sequence: TGTGCCAGCAGCCCGCGTACCGGGACAGAGGGATACTATGGCTACACCTTC. Its translation: CASSPRTGTEGYYGYTF. Using reference TRBV3-1 and TRBJ1-2 for the parts outside the CDR3, the full variable domain is DTAVSQTPKYLVTQMGNDKSIKCEQNLGHDTMYWYKQDSKKFLKIMFSYNNKELIINETVPNRFSPKSPDKAHLNLHINSLELGDSAVYFCASSPRTGTEGYYGYTFGSGTRLTVV.

This clonotype was seen a few times. The J gene is TRBJ1-6, the V gene TRBV20-1; maybe TRBD1 (6 bases). Germline V gives CDR1 DFQATT, CDR2 SNEGSKA (reference sequence). The CDR3 sequence is 14 residues long. The V and J ends lost 5 bases and 10 bases respectively, with 18 bases between them. The CDR3 DNA follows: TGCAGTGCTGGATCGGCAGGGGCTGTCTCACCCCTCCACTTT. Its translation is CSAGSAGAVSPLHF.

This chain links TRBV29-1 with TRBJ2-7, with D unclear. CDR3 length: 13 residues. Per germline, CDR1 SQVTM and CDR2 ANQGSEA. V shed 5 bases and J shed 3 bases, with 14 bases lying between them. CDR3 residues: CSVLGGESYEQYF. CDR3 DNA sequence: TGCAGCGTTCTTGGTGGGGAAAGCTACGAGCAGTACTTC.

About this clonotype itself: This clone may be a read error of a much larger clone one base away. The rearrangement joins TRBV27 to TRBJ2-7, with D tentatively TRBD1 or TRBD2 (5 bases each). The CDR3 length is 14 residues. V was pared by 5 bases and J by 1 base, with 12 bases between. The germline V gene has CDR1 MNHEY and CDR2 SMNVEV (reference sequence). The CDR3 region has the DNA TGTGCCAGCAGTCTCCGGGACGGATCCTACGAGCAGTACGTC. Amino acids: CASSLRDGSYEQYV.

This clonotype occurred a few times. The V call is TRBV29-1, the J call TRBJ2-7; 11 bases fit TRBD2. Germline V gene sequence: CDR1 SQVTM, CDR2 ANQGSEA. The CDR3 loop spans 16 amino acids. J lost 0 bases, V lost 4 bases, and 8 bases had no gene match. DNA for the CDR3: TGCAGCGTTGTGGGGGGACTAGCGGACAACTCCTACGAGCAGTACTTC. Translated, it gives CSVVGGLADNSYEQYF.

The V call is TRBV20-1, the J call TRBJ2-7, with D unresolved. CDR1 is DFQATT, CDR2 SNEGSKA, per germline (reference sequence). V was trimmed by 1 base and J by 0 bases, leaving 7 bases between them. This CDR3 comprises 13 residues. CDR3 sequence: CSARARTSYEQYF. The DNA of the CDR3 is TGCAGTGCTAGAGCCCGCACCTCCTACGAGCAGTACTTC.

In this sample, this clonotype turned up a few times. This chain joins TRBV20-1 and TRBJ2-5; D is unclear. Germline V gene lookup returns CDR1 DFQATT and CDR2 SNEGSKA (reference sequence). The CDR3 sequence is 14 residues long. Deletions cut 0 bases from V and 4 bases from J, with 12 bases between. This chain's CDR3 is CSAREVTRLETQYF. Written as DNA, the CDR3 is TGCAGTGCTAGAGAGGTAACGCGGTTAGAGACCCAGTACTTC.

This clonotype was recorded a few times. The V gene is TRBV9, the J gene TRBJ2-3, with D perhaps matching TRBD2 (5 bases). The CDR3 is made up of 13 amino acids. Germline V gene data show CDR1 as SGDLS and CDR2 as YYNGEE. Trimming took 7 bases from V and 2 from J, leaving 11 bases between them. CDR3 loop: CASGGLYTDTQYF. CDR3 nucleotides: TGTGCCAGCGGCGGACTCTACACAGATACGCAGTATTTT. Based on the CDR3 plus reference TRBV9 and TRBJ2-3, the full variable domain is DSGVTQTPKHLITATGQRVTLRCSPRSGDLSVYWYQQSLDQGLQFLIQYYNGEERAKGNILERFSAQQFPDLHSELNLSSLELGDSALYFCASGGLYTDTQYFGPGTRLTVL.

The chain recombines TRBV27 with TRBJ1-2; 7 bases map to TRBD1. Trimming at V came to 3 bases and at J to 5 bases, leaving 12 bases not matched to a gene. Germline V gene data show CDR1 as MNHEY and CDR2 as SMNVEV (reference sequence). This CDR3 comprises 16 residues. The CDR3 loop reads CASSLLVRDRIYGYTF. In DNA form, the CDR3 reads TGTGCCAGCAGTTTGTTGGTCCGGGACAGAATTTATGGCTACACCTTC.

This clonotype was observed a few times. The gene calls are TRBV6-5 and TRBJ1-1; no clear D gene. Trimming removed 0 bases from V and 1 base from J, with 9 bases in between. Germline loops: CDR1 MNHEY, CDR2 SVGAGI. The CDR3 loop spans 15 amino acids. CDR3 loop: CASSYSRKGNTEAFF. The CDR3 bases are TGTGCCAGCAGTTACTCCAGGAAGGGGAACACTGAAGCTTTCTTT.

CDR3 loop: CATSRPSHGRAGNEQFF. The CDR3 region has the DNA TGTGCCACCAGCAGACCTTCCCACGGGAGGGCCGGGAATGAGCAGTTCTTC. The rearrangement joins TRBV15 to TRBJ2-1, with 8 nucleotides matching TRBD2. This CDR3 is built from 17 residues. CDR1 LNHNV and CDR2 YYDKDF come from the germline V gene (reference sequence). With 2 bases clipped from V and 7 bases from J, the junction kept 13 bases outside the gene matches.

The chain recombines TRBV29-1 with TRBJ1-2; D unresolved. The CDR3 has 13 residues. Trimming took 0 bases from V and 4 from J, leaving 9 bases between them. Germline loops: CDR1 SQVTM, CDR2 ANQGSEA. CDR3 coding DNA: TGCAGCGTTGAAGACCGGGGTACCTATGGCTACACCTTC. It codes for CSVEDRGTYGYTF.

The rearrangement links TRBV30 to TRBJ1-2; D not resolved. Per germline, CDR1 GTSNPN and CDR2 SVGIG (reference sequence). V lost 2 bases, J lost 5 bases, and 9 bases lay in between. The CDR3 totals 12 residues. CDR3 protein: CAWSKAGYGYTF. CDR3 nucleotide sequence: TGTGCCTGGAGTAAGGCAGGATATGGCTACACCTTC.

V is TRBV7-9 and J is TRBJ1-1; tentative D call: TRBD1 (5 bases). This CDR3 comprises 17 residues. V was pared by 5 bases and J by 2 bases, with 21 bases between. CDR1 is SEHNR, CDR2 FQNEAQ, per germline (reference sequence). CDR3 nucleotide sequence: TGTGCCAGCAGCCCCGTTGGGGGTGTACGTCGTAACACTGAAGCTTTCTTT. Translating gives CASSPVGGVRRNTEAFF.

This clonotype was observed a few times. This chain links TRBV20-1 with TRBJ2-2; TRBD1 aligns across 8 bases. Per germline, CDR1 DFQATT and CDR2 SNEGSKA (reference sequence). This CDR3 comprises 15 residues. Trimming took 6 bases from V and 5 from J; bases not matched to a gene: 11. The CDR3 here is CSAPLRQGITGELFF. The DNA for the CDR3 is TGCAGTGCGCCCCTCAGACAGGGGATAACCGGGGAGCTGTTTTTT.

Only a few counts were recorded for this clonotype. This sequence joins TRBV6-5 and TRBJ1-4, with unresolved D. Between the trimmed V and J ends, which lost 6 bases and 5 bases, there was a span of 13 bases. Germline V lookup: CDR1 MNHEY, CDR2 SVGAGI. This CDR3 spans 14 amino acids. The CDR3 bases are TGTGCCAGCAGAGGCCTAGAGTACAATGAAAAACTGTTTTTT. The encoded protein is CASRGLEYNEKLFF.

This clonotype was found a few times. The chain employs TRBV21-1 and TRBJ2-3; the D call TRBD1 from the table was never checked on the DNA. TRBV21-1 is described as a pseudogene. The CDR3 has 13 residues. The CDR3 region is CAGPPAYTDTQYF. Written as DNA, the CDR3 is TGTGCCGGACCCCCGGCTTACACAGATACGCAGTATTTT.

This clonotype was counted many times. The rearrangement uses TRBV18 and TRBJ1-5; D call uncertain. Per germline, CDR1 KGHSH and CDR2 LQKENI. The CDR3 loop spans 16 amino acids. V gave up 2 bases and J gave up 0 bases, with 11 bases separating them. CDR3 in DNA: TGTGCCAGCTCACCATATTCAGGCAATAGCAATCAGCCCCAGCATTTT. It is translated as CASSPYSGNSNQPQHF. The full variable domain, rest sourced from reference TRBV18 and TRBJ1-5, is NAGVMQNPRHLVRRRGQEARLRCSPMKGHSHVYWYRQLPEEGLKFMVYLQKENIIDESGMPKERFSAEFPKEGPSILRIQQVVRGDSAAYFCASSPYSGNSNQPQHFGDGTRLSIL.

The rearrangement uses TRBV18 and TRBJ1-6, with 7 bases that match TRBD1. This CDR3 is built from 14 residues. Germline V CDR1 and CDR2: KGHSH, LQKENI. Germline trimming cut 4 bases from V and 7 bases from J; bases unmatched to any gene: 4. This CDR3 reads CASSLQGPNSPLHF. CDR3 DNA sequence: TGTGCCAGCTCACTACAGGGGCCCAATTCACCCCTCCACTTT.